This is a list of T cell receptor beta chains from one sample in a study of T cell repertoires in cytomegalovirus infection. One entry per CDR3 protein results from TCRdb running MiXCR on the reads. The sample includes roughly 600,000 distinct CDR3 sequences, more than 20% seen only once; the top ten take less than 9.5%. The source material was CD8+ T cells from PBMCs. The receptors were sampled from a human donor in good health (CMV status not recorded). Some clones in this sample may be carry-over from other donors' samples. Both conserved end residues are part of each CDR3. A D gene is named only where the DNA matches it firmly. Expanded clones get a size class; other rows say once, few or many, or leave the size out.

j_call	d_call	v_call	clone_size	cdr3_nt	cdr3_aa
TRBJ2-1	-	TRBV6-5	-	TGTGCCAGCAGTTACCGGGGACTGAATAATGAGCAGTTCTTC	CASSYRGLNNEQFF
TRBJ1-1	TRBD1	TRBV6-6	-	TGTGCCAGCACACAGGGGGAGTGGACTGAAGCTTTCTTT	CASTQGEWTEAFF
TRBJ2-1	-	TRBV14	-	TGTGCCAGCAGCCAAGAGGGCTTCTACAATGAGCAGTTCTTC	CASSQEGFYNEQFF
TRBJ2-2	-	TRBV12-5	few	TGTGCTAGTGGTTTCGGAAGCCCCCCGACGGGCACTATCCCCGCCTCGAACACCGGGGAGCTGTTTTTT	CASGFGSPPTGTIPASNTGELFF
TRBJ1-4	-	TRBV7-6	many	TGTGCCAGCAGCCACAATGAAAAACTGTTTTTT	CASSHNEKLFF
TRBJ1-2	-	TRBV20-1	-	TGCAGTGCCCACACGGGGCAGCCAACTAACTATGGCTACACCTTC	CSAHTGQPTNYGYTF
TRBJ2-3	-	TRBV7-9	many	TGTGCCAGCAGCTCCGGGTTAGCGCTGGCAGATACGCAGTATTTT	CASSSGLALADTQYF
TRBJ2-2	-	TRBV4-3	few	TGCGCCTCTGTTGGGTCGGGTACCGGGGAGCTGTTTTTT	CASVGSGTGELFF
TRBJ2-1	-	TRBV29-1	-	TGCAGCGTTGTCTCAGGCCATTACAATGAGCAGTTCTTC	CSVVSGHYNEQFF
TRBJ2-7	TRBD2	TRBV14	few	TGTGCCAGCAGCCACGGGGGGGACTCCTACGAGCAGTACTTC	CASSHGGDSYEQYF
TRBJ2-2	TRBD1	TRBV6-5	-	TGTGCCAGCAGTTACTCGGTGGACAGGGGGACCGGGGAGCTGTTTTTT	CASSYSVDRGTGELFF
TRBJ2-7	-	TRBV20-1	few	TGCAGTGCCCCCAGATTGGGCGGGTCTAGCTCCTACGAGCAGTACTTC	CSAPRLGGSSSYEQYF
TRBJ2-1	-	TRBV19	-	TGTGCCAGTAGTCCTTCAGGGGATGAGGGGGGTGAGCAGTTCTTC	CASSPSGDEGGEQFF
TRBJ2-7	TRBD2	TRBV14	-	TGTGCCAGCAGCCAAGCGAGCGGGGTAGCCTACGAGCAGTACTTC	CASSQASGVAYEQYF
TRBJ1-5	-	TRBV5-6	-	TGTGCCAGCAGCTTCGGGACCTTTAATCAGCCCCAGCATTTT	CASSFGTFNQPQHF
TRBJ1-4	TRBD1	TRBV14	-	TGTGCCAGCAGCCTCGAGGGACAGGGAGCGTCTAATGAAAGACTGTTTTTT	CASSLEGQGASNERLFF
TRBJ1-4	-	TRBV19	-	TGTGCAGTCGCCAGGGAGGATGAAAAACTGTTTTTT	CAVAREDEKLFF
TRBJ2-3	-	TRBV2	few	TGTGCCAGCAGTGAACAGGGAGGAACAGATACGCAGTATTTT	CASSEQGGTDTQYF
TRBJ2-2	TRBD2	TRBV29-1	-	TGCAGCGTTGGCGGGGGGGCAACCGGGGAGCTGTTTTTT	CSVGGGATGELFF
TRBJ1-1	-	TRBV7-9	-	TGTGCCAGCAGCTCGGGTCGGGCAACTTTCTTT	CASSSGRATFF
TRBJ2-5	-	TRBV7-9	few	TGTGCCAGCAGCTCGGCAGAAGGGGTCGAGACCCAGTACTTC	CASSSAEGVETQYF
TRBJ2-2	-	TRBV15	-	TGTGCCACCAGCAGTCCCTGGGGGCTAGCGGACACCGGGGAGCTGTTTTTT	CATSSPWGLADTGELFF
TRBJ2-1	-	TRBV5-6	-	TGTGCCAGCAGCTTGGACTGCAGCTCCTACAATGAGCAGTTCTTC	CASSLDCSSYNEQFF
TRBJ1-5	-	TRBV28	many	TGTGCCAGCACTCTAGGGCGTCGTCAGCCCCAGCATTTT	CASTLGRRQPQHF
TRBJ1-1	-	TRBV7-9	many	TGTGCCAGCAAAGGGGACCGTTTGAGGGACACTGAAGCTTTCTTT	CASKGDRLRDTEAFF
TRBJ1-5	-	TRBV28	-	TGTGCCAGCAGTCCCCTACCCCAGGGCAATCAGCCCCAGCATTTT	CASSPLPQGNQPQHF
TRBJ2-7	-	TRBV7-6	many	TGTGCCAGCAGCCATCCCGAAGGGGGTCCCGGGTACGAGCAGTACTTC	CASSHPEGGPGYEQYF
TRBJ1-1	TRBD1	TRBV7-8	many	TGTGCCAGCAGCCGTCCCGGGACAGGGGCTGTGAACACTGAAGCTTTCTTT	CASSRPGTGAVNTEAFF
TRBJ2-4	-	TRBV12-3/TRBV12-4	-	TGTGCCAGCAGTTTTTCCCAGGGGCTAGCCAAAAACATTCAGTACTTC	CASSFSQGLAKNIQYF
TRBJ1-5	-	TRBV7-9	many	TGTGCCAGCAGCTTAAGGTCAGGTCAGCCCCAGCATTTT	CASSLRSGQPQHF
TRBJ2-3	TRBD1	TRBV27	-	TGTGCCAGCAGCCGAAGACAGGGAAGGGATACGCAGTATTTT	CASSRRQGRDTQYF
TRBJ2-1	TRBD2	TRBV27	many	TGTGCCAGCAGTTTAAGCCTGAAGGCAGGGAGGGGATACAATGAGCAGTTCTTC	CASSLSLKAGRGYNEQFF
TRBJ1-2	TRBD1	TRBV7-6	many	TGTGCCAGCAGCTTACCGGGACAGGGCGATGGCTACACCTTC	CASSLPGQGDGYTF
TRBJ2-3	TRBD1	TRBV6-1	-	TGTGCCAGCAGAACCGGGACAGGCTACACAGATACGCAGTATTTT	CASRTGTGYTDTQYF
TRBJ1-2	-	TRBV4-1	many	TGCGCCAGCAGCCAAGAGCAAGGTCTCTATGGCTACACCTTC	CASSQEQGLYGYTF
TRBJ1-4	TRBD1	TRBV28	few	TGTGCCAGCAGGAGAGGGAGAGACAGGGGGGGTGAAAAACTGTTTTTT	CASRRGRDRGGEKLFF
TRBJ1-2	-	TRBV29-1	-	TGCAGCGTACAACTTAACTATGGCTACACCTTC	CSVQLNYGYTF
TRBJ2-1	TRBD2	TRBV7-9	few	TGTGCCAGCAGCTTCCATAATGGACTAGCCTACAATGAGCAGTTCTTC	CASSFHNGLAYNEQFF
TRBJ1-1	TRBD1	TRBV10-2	-	TGCGCCAGCCGGGGCTCGACAGGGCCTGGAGAAGCTTTCTTT	CASRGSTGPGEAFF
TRBJ2-2	TRBD2	TRBV24-1	-	TGTGCCACCCAGGCTAGCGGGGGCTTGAACACCGGGGAGCTGTTTTTT	CATQASGGLNTGELFF
TRBJ2-1	TRBD2	TRBV6-5	few	TGTGCCAGCAGTTACCCCACTCCAGCGGGGGTGGTCAATGAGCAGTTCTTC	CASSYPTPAGVVNEQFF
TRBJ1-2	-	TRBV27	few	TGTGCCAGCAGTTACCGGGGAGGGGAGCTCACCTATGGCTACACCTTC	CASSYRGGELTYGYTF
TRBJ2-2	-	TRBV20-1	many	TGCAGTGCTAGTGACTCCCCGGAGGACGGGGAGCTGTTTTTT	CSASDSPEDGELFF
TRBJ2-5	TRBD1	TRBV12-5	many	TGTGCTAGTGGTTTGGCCGGACAGGGGGCCCGCCAAGAGACCCAGTACTTC	CASGLAGQGARQETQYF
TRBJ2-7	TRBD1	TRBV15	-	TGTGCCACCAGCAGTGGGACAGGGAGGGCCTACGAGCAGTACTTC	CATSSGTGRAYEQYF
TRBJ2-1	TRBD1	TRBV7-8	-	TGTGCCAGCAGCCAACCAGTTGGGCAGGGGGCGATCACCTACAATGAGCAGTTCTTC	CASSQPVGQGAITYNEQFF
TRBJ1-1	-	TRBV4-2	few	TGTGCCAGCTCCCTTGGGGCCGGGGTAGGGACTGAAGCTTTCTTT	CASSLGAGVGTEAFF
TRBJ2-1	TRBD2	TRBV6-6	few	TGTGCCAGTCCTGGACTAGCGGGGCCAGACACCTCCTACAATGAGCAGTTCTTC	CASPGLAGPDTSYNEQFF
TRBJ1-1	-	TRBV10-2	-	TGCGCCAGCAGAGAAGACAGCCCCAACACTGAAGCTTTCTTT	CASREDSPNTEAFF
TRBJ1-2	TRBD1	TRBV29-1	few	TGCAGCGTTGAAGCCTCCGGGACAGGGGATGGCTACACCTTC	CSVEASGTGDGYTF